The 2 T cell receptor beta chains presented below share a single source sample, sequenced in a study of molecular identifiers for immune sequencing clone quantification. MiXCR was run by TCRdb on the PCR reads, yielding one entry per CDR3 protein. The table records 550,000 to 750,000 distinct CDR3 sequences, roughly 21% of them present only once. The sequencing input was naive CD8+ T cells from blood, with Jurkat cell RNA spiked in. Subset specified: FACS-sorted CD8+CD4-CCR7+CD45RA+ naive T cells. The receptors derive from a human donor in good health. Some libraries in this study had Jurkat cell RNA spiked in.

This clonotype was seen at least ten times. V and J are TRBV6-5 and TRBJ2-7; a weak D match, TRBD1 (5 bases). CDR1 and CDR2 (germline): MNHEY, SVGAGI. Trimming removed 0 bases at V and 7 bases at J, with 10 bases between. The CDR3 loop spans 13 amino acids. CDR3 sequence (DNA): TGTGCCAGCAGTTACTCGGGCTGGACAGAGCAGTACTTC. Its translation: CASSYSGWTEQYF.

As concerns this clonotype: Just one base apart from a much larger clone, this may be a read error. The chain joins TRBV5-1 to TRBJ2-7; no clear D. Looked up from germline, CDR1 is SGHRS and CDR2 is YFSETQ. The CDR3 sequence is 15 residues long. The DNA for the CDR3 is TGCACCAGCAGCTTGGTGGCATCGAGCTCCTACGAGCAGTACTTC. It specifies CTSSLVASSSYEQYF.